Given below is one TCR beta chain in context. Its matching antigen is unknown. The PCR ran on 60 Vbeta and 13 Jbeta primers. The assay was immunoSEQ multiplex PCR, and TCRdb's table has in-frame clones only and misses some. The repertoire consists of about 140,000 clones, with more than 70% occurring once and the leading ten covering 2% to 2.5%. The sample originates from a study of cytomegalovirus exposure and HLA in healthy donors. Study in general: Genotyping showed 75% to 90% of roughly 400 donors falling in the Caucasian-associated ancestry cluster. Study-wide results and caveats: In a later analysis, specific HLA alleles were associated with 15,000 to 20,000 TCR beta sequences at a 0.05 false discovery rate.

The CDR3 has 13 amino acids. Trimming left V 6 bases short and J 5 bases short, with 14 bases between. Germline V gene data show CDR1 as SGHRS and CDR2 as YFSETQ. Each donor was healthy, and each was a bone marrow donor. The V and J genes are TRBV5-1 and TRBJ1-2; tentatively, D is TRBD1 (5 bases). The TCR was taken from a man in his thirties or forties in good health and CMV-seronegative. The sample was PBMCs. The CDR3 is CASTGGGEYGYTF. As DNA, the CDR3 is TGCGCCAGCACGGGGGGTGGTGAATATGGCTACACCTTC.